Below are 10 T cell receptor beta chains sequenced from a single sample in a study of T-cell memory formation after mild COVID-19. TCRdb re-called the 5' RACE reads with MiXCR, one entry per CDR3 protein. The data show about 40,000 distinct CDR3 sequences, over 5% seen once. Sequenced: PBMCs or a T cell subset sorted from them (not recorded which). These receptors all stem from an adult who had mild COVID-19 (a few samples of this study predate the infection). Cell type and time point are not known.

This clonotype appeared many times. J is TRBJ2-3 and V is TRBV5-1; 9 bases map to TRBD2. Trimming removed 4 bases from V and 3 bases from J; junction bases left unmatched: 21. This CDR3 spans 20 amino acids. Germline V gene data show CDR1 as SGHRS and CDR2 as YFSETQ. The CDR3 here is CASSNRPASGDDIGTDTQYF. Here the CDR3 DNA reads TGCGCCAGCAGCAACCGCCCGGCTAGCGGGGATGATATCGGGACAGATACGCAGTATTTT.

This chain uses TRBV5-1 with TRBJ2-3, with no clear D. Germline V gives CDR1 SGHRS, CDR2 YFSETQ. The CDR3 spans 13 residues. Trimming removed 7 bases at V and 0 bases at J, with 9 bases between. This CDR3 is CASSIGSTDTQYF. The CDR3 DNA reads as TGCGCCAGCTCTATAGGTAGCACAGATACGCAGTATTTT.

The sample holds a few counts of this clonotype. This chain links TRBV14 with TRBJ1-6; the match to TRBD1 covers 7 bases. J was trimmed by 9 bases and V by 4 bases; bases with no gene match: 9. The CDR3 contains 15 residues. The germline V gene encodes CDR1 SGHDN and CDR2 FVKESK. The CDR3 reads CASSLMTGMGSPLHF. The CDR3, as DNA: TGTGCCAGCAGCCTAATGACAGGGATGGGTTCACCCCTCCACTTT.

About this clonotype: A junction end diverges from the germline sequence, so it may reflect a read error. The V call is TRBV19, the J call TRBJ1-1; no firm D call. Germline V gives CDR1 LNHDA, CDR2 SQIVND (reference sequence). This CDR3 has 14 amino acids. CDR3 nucleotide sequence: TGTGTCAGTAGTCCCGGAAATCAGGACACTGAAGCTTTCTTT. It specifies CVSSPGNQDTEAFF.

There are a few counts of this clonotype. The rearrangement uses TRBV4-2 and TRBJ2-1, with 7 bases matching TRBD2. CDR3 size: 17 residues. Germline CDR1 reads LGHNA; CDR2 reads YNFKEQ. The J segment lost 0 bases and the V segment lost 5 bases, leaving 10 bases of the junction unmatched. The CDR3 DNA is TGTGCCAGCAGCGTAGCACAACTAGCGAGCTCCTACAATGAGCAGTTCTTC. This sequence encodes CASSVAQLASSYNEQFF.

This clonotype was recorded many times. V gene TRBV19 combines with J gene TRBJ2-5; no definite D call. The CDR3 length is 12 residues. V lost 9 bases, J lost 0 bases, and 8 bases lay in between. CDR1 and CDR2 from the germline V gene are LNHDA and SQIVND (reference sequence). The CDR3 loop reads CARTGHQETQYF. As DNA, the CDR3 is TGTGCCAGAACTGGACACCAAGAGACCCAGTACTTC.

J is TRBJ1-2 and V is TRBV19, with TRBD1 matching 7 bases. The CDR3 is made up of 12 amino acids. J was trimmed by 4 bases and V by 10 bases; bases with no gene match: 6. CDR1 is LNHDA and CDR2 is SQIVND in the germline V gene (reference sequence). CDR3: CATTGTAYGYTF. The CDR3 DNA reads as TGTGCCACTACCGGGACAGCCTATGGCTACACCTTC. Drawing the rest from reference TRBV19 and TRBJ1-2, the complete variable domain is DGGITQSPKYLFRKEGQNVTLSCEQNLNHDAMYWYRQDPGQGLRLIYYSQIVNDFQKGDIAEGYSVSREKKESFPLTVTSAQKNPTAFYLCATTGTAYGYTFGSGTRLTVV.

This clonotype was seen ten or more times. J is TRBJ2-3 and V is TRBV18; possible D gene TRBD2, 5 bases. Germline CDR1 is KGHSH and CDR2 is LQKENI. CDR3 length: 14 residues. V was clipped by 6 bases and J by 4 bases, with 14 bases between them. The CDR3: CASSPAVPSDTQYF. CDR3 nucleotides: TGTGCCAGCTCCCCAGCGGTCCCCTCAGATACGCAGTATTTT.

This clonotype was recorded many times. The genes are TRBV7-2 and TRBJ2-5; 8 nucleotides align to TRBD1. The CDR3 has 14 amino acids. V lost 5 bases and J lost 4; bases outside the gene matches: 6. CDR1 and CDR2 from the germline V gene are SGHTA and FQGNSA. The CDR3 DNA reads TGTGCCAGCAGCCCAGGGGGCGGGCGAGAGACCCAGTACTTC. Encoded protein: CASSPGGGRETQYF.

This clonotype showed up many times. The V gene is TRBV5-1, the J gene TRBJ2-5; 8 bases are a match to TRBD2. J gave up 2 bases and V 1 base, and 10 bases lay outside the gene matches. Germline values: CDR1 SGHRS, CDR2 YFSETQ. The CDR3 runs to 17 residues. CDR3 residues: CASSLRGGGPRQETQYF. The CDR3 DNA reads TGCGCCAGCAGCTTGCGTGGCGGGGGGCCGAGGCAAGAGACCCAGTACTTC.